These 22 T cell receptor beta chains came from one sample sequenced in a study of Graves' ophthalmopathy and Graves' hyperthyroidism. Transcripts of RNA were the source for amplifying TCR beta CDR3 regions. Second-round multiplex PCR came after a first-round RT-PCR that employed HTBI primers. One entry per CDR3 protein, called by TCRdb with MiXCR from the multiplex PCR reads. The sample carries roughly 220,000 distinct CDR3 sequences, around 42% recorded once. The sequencing input was peripheral blood. These receptors were taken from an adult man with Graves' ophthalmopathy.

This sequence joins TRBV2 and TRBJ1-4; TRBD1 agrees at 9 bases. The V gene end was trimmed by 7 bases and the J gene end by 1 base; junction bases not matched to a gene: 4. The CDR3 covers 15 residues. Germline assignment: CDR1 SNHLY and CDR2 FYNNEI. The CDR3 loop reads CASIGQGQTNEKLFF. CDR3 sequence (DNA): TGTGCCAGCATCGGACAGGGGCAAACTAATGAAAAACTGTTTTTT.

This clonotype has just a few counts. This chain uses TRBV18 with TRBJ1-2; tentatively, D is TRBD1 (5 bases). The CDR3 has 15 residues. V lost 3 bases and J 6 bases, leaving 17 bases between the germline ends. Germline CDR1 reads KGHSH; CDR2 reads LQKENI. CDR3 sequence reads: CASSPYTFSGHGYTF. The DNA for the CDR3 is TGTGCCAGCTCACCTTATACCTTCTCAGGGCATGGCTACACCTTC.

The V gene is TRBV20-1, the J gene TRBJ1-1, with TRBD1 as a possible D gene (5 bases). The V gene lost 4 bases and the J gene lost 1 base, with 7 bases spanning the gap. This CDR3 region has 12 residues. Looked up from germline, CDR1 is DFQATT and CDR2 is SNEGSKA (reference sequence). CDR3 bases: TGCAGTGCTAACGACAGGAACACTGAAGCTTTCTTT. Its protein is CSANDRNTEAFF.

The rearrangement uses TRBV9 and TRBJ1-2, with TRBD1 as a possible D gene (5 bases). This CDR3 has 17 residues. V lost 4 bases and J 5 bases, leaving 24 bases between the germline ends. The V gene's germline CDR1 is SGDLS and CDR2 YYNGEE. The CDR3 is CASSTSGYGGDQYGYTF. The DNA for the CDR3 is TGTGCCAGCAGCACATCAGGATACGGGGGGGATCAGTATGGCTACACCTTC.

This clonotype was recorded only once. This chain uses TRBV7-4 with TRBJ1-6; maybe TRBD1 (6 bases). Trimming pared 6 bases from V and 7 bases from J, leaving 16 bases between. The CDR3 has 15 amino acids. The germline gives CDR1 SGHVT, CDR2 SQSDAQ. DNA for the CDR3: TGTGCCAGCAGTACCTACAGGGAACCCAATTCACCCCTCCACTTT. It codes for CASSTYREPNSPLHF. Together with reference TRBV7-4 and TRBJ1-6, the CDR3 gives the full variable domain: GAGVSQSPRYKVAKRGRDVALRCDSISGHVTLYWYRQTLGQGSEVLTYSQSDAQRDKSGRPSGRFSAERPERSVSTLKIQRTEQGDSAVYLCASSTYREPNSPLHFGNGTRLTVT.

This chain connects TRBV10-3 to TRBJ2-7, with 9 bases identical to TRBD1. The V and J ends lost 0 bases and 1 base, in that order; junction bases with no gene match: 10. Germline CDR1 is ENHRY and CDR2 is SYGVKD. The CDR3 contains 18 residues. The CDR3 sequence: CAISESGTGIQISYEQYF. As DNA, the CDR3 is TGTGCCATCAGTGAGTCGGGGACAGGGATACAGATTTCCTACGAGCAGTACTTC.

This clonotype appeared a single time. This chain uses TRBV5-1 with TRBJ2-7, with a tentative D call TRBD1 (6 bases). Germline values: CDR1 SGHRS, CDR2 YFSETQ. The CDR3 runs to 14 residues. Trimming left V 0 bases short and J 4 bases short, with 11 bases between. CDR3 residues: CASSLGTDRYEQYF. CDR3 bases: TGCGCCAGCAGCTTGGGGACAGATAGATACGAGCAGTACTTC.

V and J are TRBV7-2 and TRBJ2-2; a weak D match, TRBD2 (6 bases). The V end was cut by 7 bases, the J end by 4 bases, with 16 bases between. CDR1 is SGHTA, CDR2 FQGNSA, per germline. The CDR3 has 15 amino acids. As DNA, the CDR3 is TGTGCCAGCACCCTAGGTGGTAGCGGCACCGGGGAGCTGTTTTTT. Encoded protein: CASTLGGSGTGELFF.

This clonotype was picked up a small number of times. The J gene is TRBJ2-7, the V gene TRBV19; D might be TRBD1 or TRBD2, each matching 5 bases. The CDR3 is 17 amino acids. The germline V and J ends were trimmed by 1 base and 1 base, with 17 bases remaining between them. The germline V gene encodes CDR1 LNHDA and CDR2 SQIVND (reference sequence). The CDR3 loop is CASSIAVGTVDSYEQYF. The CDR3, as DNA: TGTGCCAGTAGTATAGCGGTCGGGACGGTCGATTCCTACGAGCAGTACTTC.

This clonotype was counted between two and nine times. V usage is TRBV2 and J usage is TRBJ2-2; possibly TRBD1 for D (6 bases). The CDR3 runs 14 residues. CDR1 is SNHLY and CDR2 is FYNNEI in the germline V gene. The germline V and J ends were trimmed by 8 bases and 1 base, with 11 bases remaining between them. The CDR3 loop reads CASFLDRNTGELFF. The CDR3 DNA reads as TGTGCCAGCTTCCTGGACAGGAACACCGGGGAGCTGTTTTTT.

About this clonotype: One junction end does not reproduce the germline sequence, and a read error may be involved. The V gene is TRBV7-8, the J gene TRBJ2-6; possible D gene TRBD1, 6 bases. CDR3 size: 14 residues. The germline V gene encodes CDR1 SGHVS and CDR2 FQNEAQ. The CDR3 sequence is CASEMLGTSNTEAF. CDR3 bases: TGTGCCAGCGAAATGCTGGGGACATCGAACACTGAAGCTTTC.

V gene TRBV9 combines with J gene TRBJ2-7; D is unresolved. Germline loops: CDR1 SGDLS, CDR2 YYNGEE. This CDR3 spans 15 amino acids. V lost 4 bases, J lost 2 bases, and 16 bases lay in between. The CDR3 region has the DNA TGTGCCAGCAGCCCCCTGGTAACGGCTACCTACGAGCAGTACTTC. It specifies CASSPLVTATYEQYF. The whole variable domain, filled in from reference TRBV9 and TRBJ2-7, reads DSGVTQTPKHLITATGQRVTLRCSPRSGDLSVYWYQQSLDQGLQFLIQYYNGEERAKGNILERFSAQQFPDLHSELNLSSLELGDSALYFCASSPLVTATYEQYFGPGTRLTVT.

The chain employs TRBV12-3 or TRBV12-4 and TRBJ2-2; 9 bases agree with TRBD1. The CDR3 is made up of 15 amino acids. With 8 bases clipped from V and 4 bases from J, the junction kept 8 bases outside the gene matches. CDR3 sequence (DNA): TGTGCCAGCCATGCCGGGACAGGGTCCACCGGGGAGCTGTTTTTT. Translated: CASHAGTGSTGELFF.

This clonotype was recorded once. The rearrangement uses TRBV24-1 and TRBJ2-6; D is possibly TRBD1 (5 bases). Germline V lookup: CDR1 KGHDR, CDR2 SFDVKD. The CDR3 sequence is 14 residues long. V was pared by 10 bases and J by 1 base, with 10 bases between. The CDR3 nucleotides read TGTGCCACGACTCCAGGGTCTGGGGCCAACGTCCTGACTTTC. Translated: CATTPGSGANVLTF.

V gene TRBV28 combines with J gene TRBJ1-3; unclear D gene. The CDR3 loop spans 14 amino acids. V was cut by 3 bases and J by 0 bases, with 6 bases left in between. CDR1 MDHEN and CDR2 SYDVKM come from the germline V gene. The CDR3 sequence: CASSFQNSGNTIYF. The CDR3 DNA follows: TGTGCCAGCAGTTTCCAAAACTCTGGAAACACCATATATTTT.

The CDR3 protein is CSARDHGEGTYNSPLHF. CDR3 DNA: TGCAGTGCTAGAGATCACGGGGAAGGAACCTATAATTCACCCCTCCACTTT. The chain has TRBV20-1 and TRBJ1-6; no clear D. V was cut by 0 bases and J by 2 bases, with 14 bases left in between. The CDR3 length is 17 residues. Looked up from germline, CDR1 is DFQATT and CDR2 is SNEGSKA (reference sequence).

This chain links TRBV7-2 with TRBJ2-7, with D uncertain. Germline V gives CDR1 SGHTA, CDR2 FQGNSA. The CDR3 totals 17 residues. The V end was cut by 5 bases, the J end by 4 bases, with 24 bases between. The CDR3 nucleotides read TGTGCCAGCAGCCTCAACCCTGGACGCGGCCTCCCGTACGAGCAGTACTTC. As protein: CASSLNPGRGLPYEQYF.

Of note for this clonotype: This may be a read error: a much more frequent sequence differs by one nucleotide. The V gene is TRBV20-1, the J gene TRBJ1-1, with unresolved D. Germline V CDR1 and CDR2: DFQATT, SNEGSKA (reference sequence). This CDR3 has 11 amino acids. This CDR3 is CGPTLNTEAFF. DNA for the CDR3: TGCGGGCCAACCTTGAACACTGAAGCTTTCTTT.

The chain couples TRBV7-9 to TRBJ1-1; D not certain. Between the trimmed V and J ends, which lost 0 bases and 0 bases, there was a span of 8 bases. There are 15 residues in the CDR3. From germline, CDR1 is SEHNR and CDR2 FQNEAQ (reference sequence). CDR3 amino acids: CASSLAARLNTEAFF. The CDR3 DNA follows: TGTGCCAGCAGCTTAGCAGCCAGATTGAACACTGAAGCTTTCTTT.

The genes are TRBV14 and TRBJ1-2; D is ambiguous. The germline CDR1 and CDR2 sequences are SGHDN and FVKESK. V was pared by 6 bases and J by 1 base, with 6 bases between. This CDR3 has 12 amino acids. The chain's CDR3 is CASSPFNYGYTF. DNA of the CDR3: TGTGCCAGCAGTCCGTTTAACTATGGCTACACCTTC.

This clonotype was observed once. The chain carries TRBV6-5 and TRBJ1-4; no clear D gene. Trimming shortened V by 5 bases and J by 0 bases, and 10 bases separated the two germline ends. The CDR3 length is 15 residues. Germline V gene data show CDR1 as MNHEY and CDR2 as SVGAGI. The chain's CDR3 is CASSPTDTTNEKLFF. CDR3 in DNA: TGTGCCAGCAGTCCGACGGATACAACTAATGAAAAACTGTTTTTT.

Comment on this clonotype: The junction departs from germline at one end; a sequencing error may be responsible. The CDR3 loop reads CASSQVGEKLVF. The CDR3 nucleotides read TGTGCCAGCAGCCAAGTAGGTGAAAAACTGGTTTTT. The chain employs TRBV14 and TRBJ1-4; D not certain. The CDR3 runs to 12 residues. Per the germline V gene, CDR1 is SGHDN and CDR2 is FVKESK.